Listed here are 9 T cell receptor beta chains from one sample, sequenced in a study of T cell changes during pregnancy in multiple sclerosis. Using immunoSEQ multiplex PCR, the repertoire was profiled, and TCRdb retains in-frame clones only, with some absent. The sample carries under 30,000 clones, more than 85% recorded once. This material consisted of CD4+ T cells from peripheral blood mononuclear cells, taken in the first trimester of pregnancy. The receptors shown here come from a female donor in good health, enrolled as a control in a pregnancy study.

This clone was picked up one time. The chain is built from TRBV27 and TRBJ1-2; D possibly corresponds to TRBD1 (6 bases). The CDR3 is 14 amino acids. CDR1 MNHEY and CDR2 SMNVEV come from the germline V gene (reference sequence). Trimming removed 3 bases from V and 4 bases from J, with 12 bases in between. DNA for the CDR3: TGTGCCAGCAGTTTCAGGGGCGCGAGCTATGGCTACACCTTC. It yields the protein CASSFRGASYGYTF.

This clone was detected once. CDR3 residues: CASSVNQGRMAPLHF. Written as DNA, the CDR3 is TGTGCCAGCAGTGTAAACCAGGGGAGAATGGCACCCCTCCACTTT. The V and J genes are TRBV25-1 and TRBJ1-6; possibly TRBD1 for D (6 bases). The germline CDR1 and CDR2 sequences are MGHDK and SYGVNS. Trimming left V 4 bases short and J 11 bases short, with 18 bases between. This CDR3 spans 15 amino acids.

This chain uses TRBV29-1 with TRBJ1-1, with D possibly TRBD1 on 6 matching bases. CDR3 length: 15 amino acids. Germline V gene sequence: CDR1 SQVTM, CDR2 ANQGSEA. V was cut by 0 bases and J by 1 base, with 12 bases left in between. CDR3 sequence reads: CSVEDPGGGNTEAFF. CDR3 coding DNA: TGCAGCGTTGAAGATCCGGGGGGCGGGAACACTGAAGCTTTCTTT.

This clone was seen a single time. V gene TRBV5-5 combines with J gene TRBJ2-7, with D tentatively TRBD1 (6 bases). V was trimmed by 6 bases and J by 2 bases, leaving 15 bases between them. The CDR3 is 14 residues long. Germline CDR1 SGHKS, CDR2 YYEKEE (reference sequence). DNA of the CDR3: TGTGCCAGCATCTCCCTACAGGGCGCCTACGAGCAGTACTTC. Its translation is CASISLQGAYEQYF.

This clone was counted only a few times. This chain uses TRBV10-3 with TRBJ1-2; TRBD1 aligns across 7 bases. CDR3 length equals 13 residues. CDR1 is ENHRY and CDR2 is SYGVKD in the germline V gene. Unmatched junction bases numbered 5, after V lost 3 bases and J lost 7 bases. Here the CDR3 DNA reads TGTGCCATCAGTGAAGGGACAGTCGGTGGCTACACCTTC. This encodes CAISEGTVGGYTF.

The chain links TRBV28 to TRBJ1-5; TRBD1 matches 9 bases. This CDR3 has 14 residues. V lost 5 bases, J lost 5 bases, and 4 bases stayed unmatched. Germline lookup yields CDR1 MDHEN and CDR2 SYDVKM. The CDR3 DNA reads as TGTGCCAGCAGTCACCGACAGGGGGATCAGCCCCAGCATTTT. Protein sequence: CASSHRQGDQPQHF.

V is TRBV7-9 and J is TRBJ2-1; 10 bases are shared with TRBD2. Germline V CDR1 and CDR2: SEHNR, FQNEAQ (reference sequence). Trimming removed 5 bases from V and 1 base from J; junction bases left unmatched: 14. This CDR3 has 19 amino acids. CDR3 DNA sequence: TGTGCCAGCAGCCCACGGACTAGCGGCTCTAGCAGGTCCTACAATGAGCAGTTCTTC. This translates into CASSPRTSGSSRSYNEQFF.

V is TRBV9 and J is TRBJ1-4; D unclear. The CDR3 is made up of 15 amino acids. The germline V gene has CDR1 SGDLS and CDR2 YYNGEE. V lost 0 bases and J lost 8, with 14 bases in between. CDR3 protein: CASSVGPEEGEKLFF. CDR3 in DNA: TGTGCCAGCAGCGTAGGTCCGGAGGAGGGCGAAAAACTGTTTTTT.

This clone was seen once. The rearrangement links TRBV6-6 to TRBJ1-1, with TRBD1 matching 8 bases. Per the germline V gene, CDR1 is MNHNY and CDR2 is SVGAGI (reference sequence). The CDR3 extends over 14 amino acids. The V gene end was trimmed by 6 bases and the J gene end by 4 bases; junction bases not matched to a gene: 7. In nucleotides, the CDR3 is TGTGCCAGCAGACTCCAGGGGGCCGGCACTGAAGCTTTCTTT. Its translation is CASRLQGAGTEAFF.